This passage covers 3 T cell receptor beta chains from one sample sequenced in a study of PD-1 blockade in classical Hodgkin lymphoma. There was relapse after autologous stem cell transplantation in every patient, and there was variation in brentuximab vedotin exposure. The assay was immunoSEQ multiplex PCR, and TCRdb's table has in-frame clones only and misses some. The sample lists 90,000 to 100,000 clones; about four fifths were seen once. The starting material was peripheral blood mononuclear cells (PBMCs), obtained before the second cycle of nivolumab. All receptors come from a human donor with classical Hodgkin lymphoma.

The chain has TRBV18 and TRBJ1-5; unclear D gene. Between the trimmed V and J ends, which lost 2 bases and 0 bases, there was a span of 20 bases. Germline CDR1 KGHSH, CDR2 LQKENI. There are 19 residues in the CDR3. The CDR3 here is CASSPTATAWRPSNQPQHF. In DNA, the CDR3 is TGTGCCAGCTCACCAACAGCGACGGCCTGGCGACCTAGCAATCAGCCCCAGCATTTT.

The chain carries TRBV6-6 and TRBJ2-7; TRBD2 is a possible D gene (6 bases). Trimming pared 1 base from V and 3 bases from J, leaving 13 bases between. Germline values: CDR1 MNHNY, CDR2 SVGAGI (reference sequence). The CDR3 runs 15 residues. The CDR3 here is CASSYYRGDDYEQYF. In DNA form, the CDR3 reads TGTGCCAGCAGTTACTACCGCGGGGACGACTACGAGCAGTACTTC.

The chain has TRBV2 and TRBJ1-1, with 10 bases matching TRBD1. Looked up from germline, CDR1 is SNHLY and CDR2 is FYNNEI. This CDR3 region has 15 residues. After removal of 4 bases from V and 1 base from J, the junction contained 3 bases not matched to a gene. CDR3 nucleotide sequence: TGTGCCAGCAGTGGGACAGGGGGATCGAACACTGAAGCTTTCTTT. This codes for CASSGTGGSNTEAFF.